The rows below give T cell receptor beta chains drawn from one sample of a study of cytomegalovirus exposure and HLA in healthy donors. Profiling relied on immunoSEQ multiplex PCR, and the TCRdb table lists in-frame clones only, not all of them. Of about 180,000 clones in the sample, about 85% are singletons; the top ten hold about 1.4%. Sequencing was performed on PBMCs. These receptors were taken from a girl under 18 in good health and CMV-seropositive. Both conserved end residues are part of each CDR3. The D gene is left open where the match is weak. Only some rows state a clone size, as once, few, many or a class for expanded clones.

d_call,v_call,j_call,clone_size,cdr3_aa,cdr3_nt
-,TRBV9,TRBJ1-2,-,CASRPYGANYGYTF,TGTGCCAGCAGGCCCTACGGAGCTAACTATGGCTACACCTTC
-,TRBV19,TRBJ2-1,-,CASSLSSYNEQFF,TGTGCCAGTAGTCTAAGCTCCTACAATGAGCAGTTCTTC
-,TRBV7-9,TRBJ1-4,-,CASSSQGANEKLFF,TGTGCCAGCAGCTCACAGGGTGCCAATGAAAAACTGTTTTTT
-,TRBV11-2,TRBJ1-3,-,CASSLEGSVSGNTIYF,TGTGCCAGCAGCTTAGAAGGAAGCGTCTCTGGAAACACCATATATTTT
-,TRBV7-6,TRBJ1-1,-,CASSLAQGIEVTEAFF,TGTGCCAGCAGCTTAGCCCAGGGGATAGAGGTCACTGAAGCTTTCTTT
TRBD2,TRBV10-3,TRBJ2-4,-,CATLAGGAKNIQYF,TGTGCCACCCTAGCGGGAGGAGCCAAAAACATTCAGTACTTC
-,TRBV7-9,TRBJ1-1,-,CASSLRGLTNTEAFF,TGTGCCAGCAGCTTAAGGGGACTGACGAACACTGAAGCTTTCTTT
TRBD1,TRBV4-1,TRBJ2-5,-,CASSRLTGVETQYF,TGCGCCAGCAGCCGACTCACAGGGGTAGAGACCCAGTACTTC
-,TRBV7-9,TRBJ1-2,-,CASATGMIDYGYTF,TGTGCCAGCGCTACAGGGATGATCGACTATGGCTACACCTTC
TRBD1,TRBV5-8,TRBJ1-5,-,CASTLTGGIRNQPQHF,TGTGCCAGCACCCTCACAGGGGGCATTCGCAATCAGCCCCAGCATTTT
TRBD2,TRBV18,TRBJ2-7,-,CASSTSSSGSYEQYF,TGTGCCAGCTCAACCAGTTCTAGCGGGTCCTACGAGCAGTACTTC
-,TRBV25-1,TRBJ1-5,few,CASSDQDQPQHF,TGTGCCAGCAGTGATCAGGATCAGCCCCAGCATTTT
TRBD1,TRBV5-4,TRBJ1-1,-,CANEPWGQGGTEAFF,TGTGCCAACGAACCTTGGGGACAGGGGGGTACTGAAGCTTTCTTT
TRBD1,TRBV5-6,TRBJ1-1,few,CASSPWTGESNTEAFF,TGTGCCAGCAGCCCGTGGACAGGGGAGTCGAACACTGAAGCTTTCTTT
TRBD2,TRBV30,TRBJ2-1,-,CAWSRLARNEQFF,TGTGCCTGGAGCCGACTAGCGCGGAATGAGCAGTTCTTC
TRBD2,TRBV19,TRBJ2-1,-,CASSLTSGSPNEQFF,TGTGCCAGTAGTCTAACTAGCGGGAGTCCCAATGAGCAGTTCTTC
TRBD2,TRBV4-1,TRBJ2-3,-,CASSPSGGLAGTDTQYF,TGCGCCAGCAGCCCATCAGGCGGACTAGCGGGCACAGATACGCAGTATTTT
-,TRBV28,TRBJ2-6,-,CASRPESSGANVLTF,TGTGCCAGCAGGCCGGAGAGCTCTGGGGCCAACGTCCTGACTTTC
-,TRBV30,TRBJ1-1,-,CAWSLNLDEAFF,TGTGCCTGGAGTCTAAACCTAGATGAAGCTTTCTTT
-,TRBV7-2,TRBJ2-1,-,CASSASRGNEQFF,TGTGCCAGCAGCGCCTCCAGGGGCAATGAGCAGTTCTTC
TRBD1,TRBV5-1,TRBJ1-2,-,CASSFSQGAGGYTF,TGCGCCAGCAGCTTTTCCCAGGGGGCAGGAGGCTACACCTTC
TRBD1,TRBV19,TRBJ2-5,-,CASSPKQGAMVTQYF,TGTGCCAGTAGTCCTAAACAGGGGGCGATGGTGACCCAGTACTTC
-,TRBV5-1,TRBJ2-5,-,CASTLQGQTQYF,TGCGCCAGCACCTTACAGGGACAGACCCAGTACTTC
-,TRBV7-3,TRBJ1-4,-,CASSLTRSGSNEKLFF,TGTGCCAGCAGCTTAACGCGGTCGGGGTCTAATGAAAAACTGTTTTTT
-,TRBV4-1,TRBJ1-5,-,CASSRGQNSNQPQHF,TGCGCCAGCAGCCGAGGACAGAATAGCAATCAGCCCCAGCATTTT
-,TRBV29-1,TRBJ1-1,-,CSVVPRVAPEAFF,TGCAGCGTTGTGCCCAGGGTTGCACCTGAAGCTTTCTTT
-,TRBV5-8,TRBJ1-1,few,CASSLGASLNTEAFF,TGTGCCAGCAGCTTGGGGGCTTCACTTAACACTGAAGCTTTCTTT
-,TRBV10-3,TRBJ1-2,-,CAISESGTLLGVSGYTF,TGTGCCATCAGTGAGTCGGGGACACTGTTAGGAGTTTCTGGCTACACCTTC
-,TRBV28,TRBJ1-5,once,CASSPRGGANQPQHF,TGTGCCAGCAGTCCCCGTGGGGGGGCCAATCAGCCCCAGCATTTT
-,TRBV7-3,TRBJ2-1,-,CASSLRTLGQSSYNEQFF,TGTGCCAGCAGCTTAAGGACGTTAGGACAAAGCTCCTACAATGAGCAGTTCTTC
-,TRBV30,TRBJ1-5,once,CAWSVGTQNQPQHF,TGTGCCTGGAGCGTCGGGACACAGAATCAGCCCCAGCATTTT
TRBD2,TRBV19,TRBJ2-2,-,CASSNIFYGGRGTGELFF,TGTGCCAGTAGTAATATCTTTTACGGCGGGAGAGGTACCGGGGAGCTGTTTTTT
TRBD1,TRBV5-4,TRBJ1-2,-,CASSLEDRDYGYTF,TGTGCCAGCAGCTTGGAGGACAGGGATTATGGCTACACCTTC
-,TRBV10-1,TRBJ2-7,-,CASSEGAPQEQYF,TGCGCCAGCAGTGAGGGGGCCCCACAGGAGCAGTACTTC
TRBD1,TRBV6-5,TRBJ1-2,-,CASSYTTGGNYGYTF,TGTGCCAGCAGTTACACGACAGGGGGAAACTATGGCTACACCTTC
-,TRBV4-2,TRBJ1-5,-,CASSQVGGNQPQHF,TGTGCCAGCAGCCAAGTGGGGGGAAATCAGCCCCAGCATTTT
TRBD2,TRBV29-1,TRBJ2-5,-,CSVEGGTIQETQYF,TGCAGCGTTGAAGGAGGGACTATTCAAGAGACCCAGTACTTC
TRBD1,TRBV4-3,TRBJ1-2,-,CASSQEGTGNYGYTF,TGCGCCAGCAGCCAAGAGGGGACAGGGAACTATGGCTACACCTTC
TRBD2,TRBV25-1,TRBJ2-1,-,CASSSSGAYNEQFF,TGTGCCAGCTCATCTAGCGGGGCCTACAATGAGCAGTTCTTC
-,TRBV18,TRBJ1-1,few,CASSLREGMNTEAFF,TGTGCCAGCTCACTCCGAGAGGGTATGAACACTGAAGCTTTCTTT
-,TRBV5-1,TRBJ2-1,-,CASSLEGVHNEQFF,TGCGCCAGCAGCTTGGAGGGAGTCCACAATGAGCAGTTCTTC
-,TRBV7-3,TRBJ2-2,once,CASSFTTNTGELFF,TGTGCCAGCAGCTTTACTACGAACACCGGGGAGCTGTTTTTT
TRBD2,TRBV5-1,TRBJ2-7,-,CASSLRLAGYEQYF,TGCGCCAGCAGCTTGAGACTAGCGGGCTACGAGCAGTACTTC
-,TRBV4-1,TRBJ2-3,-,CASSQDPHTDTQYF,TGCGCCAGCAGCCAAGATCCCCACACAGATACGCAGTATTTT
-,TRBV18,TRBJ2-7,few,CASSPEGFGSSYEQYF,TGTGCCAGCTCACCGGAGGGTTTTGGGAGCTCCTACGAGCAGTACTTC
-,TRBV5-1,TRBJ2-7,-,CASSFEGANYEQYF,TGCGCCAGCAGCTTCGAGGGAGCGAACTACGAGCAGTACTTC
-,TRBV6-5,TRBJ2-3,-,CASSYSFQGTNTQYF,TGTGCCAGCAGTTACTCTTTCCAGGGCACAAATACGCAGTATTTT
-,TRBV29-1,TRBJ1-2,-,CSVHPGGILSNYGYTF,TGCAGCGTTCATCCCGGGGGGATACTCTCTAACTATGGCTACACCTTC
TRBD2,TRBV15,TRBJ2-2,-,CATSRGPSGTRTYTGELFF,TGTGCCACCAGCAGAGGTCCTAGCGGGACTCGAACGTACACCGGGGAGCTGTTTTTT
TRBD2,TRBV7-2,TRBJ2-7,-,CASSFITSGRHEQYF,TGTGCCAGCAGCTTTATAACCAGCGGGAGACACGAGCAGTACTTC
TRBD1,TRBV5-5,TRBJ2-7,-,CASSFGSKRGQGQLYEQYF,TGTGCCAGCAGCTTCGGTAGCAAAAGGGGACAGGGTCAGCTCTACGAGCAGTACTTC
-,TRBV6-5,TRBJ2-5,-,CASSPGETQYF,TGTGCCAGCAGTCCGGGGGAGACCCAGTACTTC
TRBD1,TRBV4-1,TRBJ1-2,-,CASSPGQGGYGYTF,TGCGCCAGCAGCCCGGGACAGGGGGGCTATGGCTACACCTTC
TRBD2,TRBV29-1,TRBJ2-3,-,CSVVGGNTDTQYF,TGCAGCGTTGTGGGGGGGAACACAGATACGCAGTATTTT
-,TRBV5-1,TRBJ1-4,-,CASSSGQLSGEKLFF,TGCGCCAGCAGCTCCGGACAGCTTAGTGGGGAAAAACTGTTTTTT
TRBD1,TRBV9,TRBJ2-4,-,CASSGFGTGASKNIQYF,TGTGCCAGCAGCGGTTTTGGGACAGGGGCTTCCAAAAACATTCAGTACTTC